This entry lists 9 T cell receptor beta chains sequenced from one sample in a study of T-cell memory formation after mild COVID-19. TCRdb fed the 5' RACE reads into MiXCR, producing one record per CDR3 protein. In the table there are 210,000 or so distinct CDR3 sequences, around 25% of which are singletons. The sequencing sample was made of PBMCs or a T cell subset sorted from them (not recorded which). Receptor source: an adult woman who had mild COVID-19 (a few samples of this study predate the infection). Cell type and time point are not known.

The rearrangement links TRBV5-1 to TRBJ2-7; TRBD1 matches 8 bases. The CDR3 loop spans 15 amino acids. Losses at the gene ends were 3 bases for V and 3 bases for J; bases not matched to a gene: 8. CDR1 and CDR2 (germline): SGHRS, YFSETQ. The chain's CDR3 is CASSWTGPRNYEQYF. The CDR3 coding sequence is TGCGCCAGCAGCTGGACAGGGCCCCGAAACTACGAGCAGTACTTC.

The chain links TRBV7-8 to TRBJ2-1, with TRBD2 identical over 11 bases. The CDR3 consists of 15 residues. Germline CDR1 SGHVS, CDR2 FQNEAQ. V was pared by 4 bases and J by 6 bases, with 5 bases of the junction left unmatched. CDR3 coding DNA: TGTGCCAGCAGCTCCGGGACTAGCGGATTCAATGAGCAGTTCTTC. Its protein is CASSSGTSGFNEQFF.

This clonotype was seen once. Here the CDR3 DNA reads TGTGCCAGCAGTTACGGGGTTAGCGGGAGGATCTACGAGCAGTACTTC. It specifies CASSYGVSGRIYEQYF. The chain has TRBV6-2 or TRBV6-3 and TRBJ2-7; 10 bases are a match to TRBD2. Germline-derived CDR1 and CDR2 are MNHEY and SVGEGT. CDR3 length: 16 amino acids. V gave up 2 bases and J gave up 3 bases; unmatched junction bases: 7.

This chain links TRBV11-1 with TRBJ2-7; D may be TRBD1 or TRBD2 (5 bases each). From germline, CDR1 is SGHAT and CDR2 FQDESV (reference sequence). Trimming removed 6 bases from V and 0 bases from J, with 15 bases in between. The CDR3 loop spans 15 amino acids. CDR3 in amino acids: CASSFSRDRSYEQYF. The CDR3 coding sequence is TGTGCCAGCAGTTTTAGCAGGGACCGCTCCTACGAGCAGTACTTC.

This clonotype turned up a few times. This chain uses TRBV5-1 with TRBJ2-3; D not resolved. The V end was cut by 0 bases, the J end by 4 bases, with 3 bases between. CDR3 length equals 12 residues. Germline V gives CDR1 SGHRS, CDR2 YFSETQ. The CDR3 protein is CASSLVADTQYF. CDR3 coding DNA: TGCGCCAGCAGCTTGGTGGCAGATACGCAGTATTTT.

This clonotype was seen a single time. This rearrangement joins TRBV4-1 to TRBJ1-2, with a weak D call TRBD1 (6 bases). The CDR3 is made up of 14 amino acids. Germline lookup yields CDR1 MGHRA and CDR2 YSYEKL. V lost 0 bases to trimming and J lost 8 bases, with 13 bases between them. CDR3: CASSQEVGGWGYTF. CDR3 coding DNA: TGCGCCAGCAGCCAAGAAGTGGGGGGCTGGGGCTACACCTTC.

V is TRBV7-9 and J is TRBJ2-1; TRBD2 agrees at 12 bases. The CDR3 spans 17 residues. The germline CDR1 and CDR2 sequences are SEHNR and FQNEAQ (reference sequence). The V gene end was trimmed by 4 bases and the J gene end by 0 bases; junction bases not matched to a gene: 4. The CDR3 here is CASSSLAGGPSYNEQFF. CDR3 DNA sequence: TGTGCCAGCAGCTCTCTAGCGGGAGGGCCCTCCTACAATGAGCAGTTCTTC.

This clonotype was picked up many times. The chain links TRBV18 to TRBJ1-1; D gene ambiguous. Trimming stripped 1 base from V and 0 bases from J, with 3 bases between. The CDR3 spans 13 residues. Germline V CDR1 and CDR2: KGHSH, LQKENI. The chain's CDR3 is CASSPRVNTEAFF. DNA for the CDR3: TGTGCCAGCTCACCACGAGTGAACACTGAAGCTTTCTTT.

The V and J genes are TRBV15 and TRBJ2-7; 7 nucleotides agree with TRBD1. V was clipped by 3 bases and J by 3 bases; unmatched bases: 8. Germline-derived CDR1 and CDR2 are LNHNV and YYDKDF (reference sequence). This CDR3 has 15 amino acids. CDR3 in amino acids: CATSRGQIEVYEQYF. CDR3 nucleotide sequence: TGTGCCACCAGCAGGGGACAGATAGAAGTCTACGAGCAGTACTTC.